Each of the 14 T cell receptor beta chains below was sequenced from the same sample in a study of T cells in Graves' hyperthyroidism and ophthalmopathy. Amplification targeted TCR beta CDR3 regions from RNA transcripts. The TCR CDR3 was amplified in a first-round RT-PCR using the HTBI primer set. TCRdb recomputed calls from the multiplex PCR reads with MiXCR, one row per CDR3 protein. In the table there are around 600,000 distinct CDR3 sequences, approximately 42% of which are singletons. The sample comprised peripheral blood or thyroid tissue (not recorded which). The source of these receptors is an adult man with Graves' disease, either hyperthyroidism or ophthalmopathy (not recorded which).

On this clonotype: A read error may explain this, as a much larger clone is one base away. CDR3 sequence: CAIIPIPGPKMEDGYTF. CDR3 DNA: TGTGCCATCATTCCCATCCCGGGACCAAAGATGGAGGATGGCTACACCTTC. V usage is TRBV10-3 and J usage is TRBJ1-2; weak D call: TRBD1 (5 bases). The CDR3 has 17 amino acids. Trimming removed 7 bases at V and 6 bases at J, with 27 bases between. CDR1 and CDR2 from the germline V gene are ENHRY and SYGVKD.

This clonotype was counted between two and nine times. The germline gene is not matched at one end of the junction; a read error may be the cause. The J gene is TRBJ1-6, the V gene TRBV7-3; no clear D. CDR1 and CDR2 (germline): SGHTA, FQGTGA. The CDR3 contains 14 residues. CDR3 in DNA: TGCGCCAGCAGCTCCACGGCCTCTAATTCACCCCTCCACTTT. Translation: CASSSTASNSPLHF.

The chain uses TRBV25-1 and TRBJ1-1; D is uncertain. The CDR3 sequence is 14 residues long. CDR1 and CDR2 (germline): MGHDK, SYGVNS. V lost 6 bases and J 3 bases, leaving 14 bases between the germline ends. The CDR3 region has the DNA TGTGCCAGCAGCCAAGTGAGCAGAGACACTGAAGCTTTCTTT. Its protein is CASSQVSRDTEAFF.

This chain links TRBV25-1 with TRBJ1-4; maybe TRBD1 (5 bases). This CDR3 region has 14 residues. V shed 6 bases and J shed 5 bases, with 13 bases lying between them. The germline V gene has CDR1 MGHDK and CDR2 SYGVNS. CDR3 in amino acids: CASRDRGENEKLFF. The CDR3 DNA follows: TGTGCCAGCAGAGATCGGGGGGAAAATGAAAAACTGTTTTTT.

This clonotype came up a few times. The V gene is TRBV2, the J gene TRBJ1-4; tentatively, D is TRBD1 (5 bases). V was shortened by 5 bases and J by 7 bases, with 14 bases between the two germline ends. This CDR3 has 14 amino acids. CDR1 SNHLY and CDR2 FYNNEI come from the germline V gene. The CDR3 loop reads CASSLRRAGEKLFF. The CDR3 bases are TGTGCCAGCAGTTTGCGCAGGGCGGGTGAAAAACTGTTTTTT.

This chain joins TRBV2 and TRBJ2-7; TRBD2 aligns across 9 bases. Germline CDR1 and CDR2: SNHLY and FYNNEI. The V gene end was trimmed by 1 base and the J gene end by 4 bases; junction bases not matched to a gene: 5. The CDR3 has 15 residues. The CDR3: CASSEEGSGGYEQYF. DNA for the CDR3: TGTGCCAGCAGTGAAGAGGGTAGCGGGGGATACGAGCAGTACTTC.

This chain connects TRBV15 to TRBJ1-5; 10 bases are a match to TRBD1. The germline gives CDR1 LNHNV, CDR2 YYDKDF (reference sequence). The CDR3 runs 15 residues. The V segment lost 5 bases and the J segment 0 bases; nucleotides outside the gene matches: 1. This chain's CDR3 is CATSGDRGSNQPQHF. The DNA for the CDR3 is TGTGCCACCAGCGGGGACAGGGGTAGCAATCAGCCCCAGCATTTT.

This clonotype has a handful of counts. The chain couples TRBV12-3 or TRBV12-4 to TRBJ1-2; D remains ambiguous. V was cut by 6 bases and J by 8 bases, with 16 bases left in between. The CDR3 is made up of 13 amino acids. CDR3 bases: TGTGCCAGCAGCTTGATAGGCCTCGGGGGCTACACCTTC. Protein product: CASSLIGLGGYTF.

Here the CDR3 DNA reads TGTGCCATCAGTGCGACGGAGGCCCTAGGTTCTGAAGCTTTCTTT. Translated: CAISATEALGSEAFF. The chain joins TRBV10-3 to TRBJ1-1; D is unresolved. The CDR3 is 15 amino acids. The V and J ends lost 4 bases and 6 bases respectively, with 18 bases between them. Germline CDR1 ENHRY, CDR2 SYGVKD.

At least ten counts were recorded for this clonotype. V and J are TRBV20-1 and TRBJ1-5; 7 positions agree with TRBD1. V dropped 6 bases and J dropped 7; count of bases not matched to a gene: 12. Germline CDR1 is DFQATT and CDR2 is SNEGSKA (reference sequence). The CDR3 has 14 residues. The CDR3 protein is CSAQSEGGWQPQHF. CDR3 sequence (DNA): TGCAGTGCCCAGAGTGAAGGGGGCTGGCAGCCCCAGCATTTT.

The chain employs TRBV7-9 and TRBJ2-5; D is perhaps TRBD1 or TRBD2 (5 bases each). V gave up 6 bases and J gave up 0 bases, with 20 bases separating them. CDR3 length: 17 residues. Germline loops: CDR1 SEHNR, CDR2 FQNEAQ (reference sequence). CDR3 nucleotide sequence: TGTGCCAGCAGACGAATCCGGGCCCAGGGAGACCAAGAGACCCAGTACTTC. It encodes CASRRIRAQGDQETQYF.

This clonotype was observed many times. The rearrangement uses TRBV7-9 and TRBJ2-7; D perhaps matches TRBD1 (5 bases). The CDR3 has 14 residues. Trimming stripped 1 base from V and 2 bases from J, with 9 bases between. Germline lookup yields CDR1 SEHNR and CDR2 FQNEAQ (reference sequence). The CDR3 bases are TGTGCCAGCAGCTTAGGACAGAAGACCTACGAGCAGTACTTC. Translating gives CASSLGQKTYEQYF.

Turning to this clonotype: It may be a read error: a sequence one base away is much more abundant. The genes are TRBV10-3 and TRBJ2-7; D may be TRBD1 or TRBD2 (5 bases each). The length of the CDR3 is 14 residues. From germline, CDR1 is ENHRY and CDR2 SYGVKD. The V and J ends lost 6 bases and 0 bases respectively, with 12 bases between them. The CDR3 DNA sequence: TGTGCCATCAGGACCGGGGCAGACTCCTACGAGCAGTACTTC. Translation gives CAIRTGADSYEQYF.

This chain links TRBV7-9 with TRBJ2-7, with no clear D. Trimming took 3 bases from V and 6 from J, leaving 12 bases between them. Looked up from germline, CDR1 is SEHNR and CDR2 is FQNEAQ (reference sequence). There are 13 residues in the CDR3. The CDR3 here is CASSFIGKGEQYF. DNA for the CDR3: TGTGCCAGCAGCTTCATTGGTAAGGGCGAGCAGTACTTC.